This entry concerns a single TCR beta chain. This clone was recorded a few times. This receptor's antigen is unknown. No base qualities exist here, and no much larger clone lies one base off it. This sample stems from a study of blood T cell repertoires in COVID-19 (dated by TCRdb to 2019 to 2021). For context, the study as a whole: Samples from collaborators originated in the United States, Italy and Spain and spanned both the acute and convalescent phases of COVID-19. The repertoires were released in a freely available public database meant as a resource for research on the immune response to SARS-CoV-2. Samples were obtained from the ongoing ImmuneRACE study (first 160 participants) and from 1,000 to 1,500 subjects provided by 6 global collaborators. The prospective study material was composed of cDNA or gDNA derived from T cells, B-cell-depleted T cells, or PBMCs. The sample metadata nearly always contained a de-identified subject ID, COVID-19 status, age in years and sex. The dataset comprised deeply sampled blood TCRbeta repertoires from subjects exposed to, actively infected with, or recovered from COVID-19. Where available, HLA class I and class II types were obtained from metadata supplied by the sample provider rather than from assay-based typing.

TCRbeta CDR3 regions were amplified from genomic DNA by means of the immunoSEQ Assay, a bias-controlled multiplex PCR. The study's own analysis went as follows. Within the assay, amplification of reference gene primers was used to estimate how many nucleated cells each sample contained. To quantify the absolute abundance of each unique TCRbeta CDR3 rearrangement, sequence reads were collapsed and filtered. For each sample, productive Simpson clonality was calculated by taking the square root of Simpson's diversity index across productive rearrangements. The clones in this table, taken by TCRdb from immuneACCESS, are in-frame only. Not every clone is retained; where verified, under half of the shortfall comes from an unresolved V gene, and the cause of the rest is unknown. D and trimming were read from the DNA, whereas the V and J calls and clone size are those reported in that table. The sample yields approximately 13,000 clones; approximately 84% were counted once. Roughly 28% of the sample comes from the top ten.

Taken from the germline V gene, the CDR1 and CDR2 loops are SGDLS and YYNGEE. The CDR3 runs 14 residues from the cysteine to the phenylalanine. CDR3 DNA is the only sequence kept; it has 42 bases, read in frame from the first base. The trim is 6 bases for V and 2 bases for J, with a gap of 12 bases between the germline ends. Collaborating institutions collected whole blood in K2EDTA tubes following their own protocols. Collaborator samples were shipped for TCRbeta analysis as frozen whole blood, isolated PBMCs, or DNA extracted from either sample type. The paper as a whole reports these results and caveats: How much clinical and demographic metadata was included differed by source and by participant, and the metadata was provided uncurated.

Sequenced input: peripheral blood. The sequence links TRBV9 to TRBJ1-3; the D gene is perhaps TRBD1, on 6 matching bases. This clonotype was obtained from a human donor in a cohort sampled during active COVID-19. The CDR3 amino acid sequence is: CASTTGSTGNTIYF. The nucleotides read TGTGCCAGCACCACAGGGTCTACTGGAAACACCATATATTTT.